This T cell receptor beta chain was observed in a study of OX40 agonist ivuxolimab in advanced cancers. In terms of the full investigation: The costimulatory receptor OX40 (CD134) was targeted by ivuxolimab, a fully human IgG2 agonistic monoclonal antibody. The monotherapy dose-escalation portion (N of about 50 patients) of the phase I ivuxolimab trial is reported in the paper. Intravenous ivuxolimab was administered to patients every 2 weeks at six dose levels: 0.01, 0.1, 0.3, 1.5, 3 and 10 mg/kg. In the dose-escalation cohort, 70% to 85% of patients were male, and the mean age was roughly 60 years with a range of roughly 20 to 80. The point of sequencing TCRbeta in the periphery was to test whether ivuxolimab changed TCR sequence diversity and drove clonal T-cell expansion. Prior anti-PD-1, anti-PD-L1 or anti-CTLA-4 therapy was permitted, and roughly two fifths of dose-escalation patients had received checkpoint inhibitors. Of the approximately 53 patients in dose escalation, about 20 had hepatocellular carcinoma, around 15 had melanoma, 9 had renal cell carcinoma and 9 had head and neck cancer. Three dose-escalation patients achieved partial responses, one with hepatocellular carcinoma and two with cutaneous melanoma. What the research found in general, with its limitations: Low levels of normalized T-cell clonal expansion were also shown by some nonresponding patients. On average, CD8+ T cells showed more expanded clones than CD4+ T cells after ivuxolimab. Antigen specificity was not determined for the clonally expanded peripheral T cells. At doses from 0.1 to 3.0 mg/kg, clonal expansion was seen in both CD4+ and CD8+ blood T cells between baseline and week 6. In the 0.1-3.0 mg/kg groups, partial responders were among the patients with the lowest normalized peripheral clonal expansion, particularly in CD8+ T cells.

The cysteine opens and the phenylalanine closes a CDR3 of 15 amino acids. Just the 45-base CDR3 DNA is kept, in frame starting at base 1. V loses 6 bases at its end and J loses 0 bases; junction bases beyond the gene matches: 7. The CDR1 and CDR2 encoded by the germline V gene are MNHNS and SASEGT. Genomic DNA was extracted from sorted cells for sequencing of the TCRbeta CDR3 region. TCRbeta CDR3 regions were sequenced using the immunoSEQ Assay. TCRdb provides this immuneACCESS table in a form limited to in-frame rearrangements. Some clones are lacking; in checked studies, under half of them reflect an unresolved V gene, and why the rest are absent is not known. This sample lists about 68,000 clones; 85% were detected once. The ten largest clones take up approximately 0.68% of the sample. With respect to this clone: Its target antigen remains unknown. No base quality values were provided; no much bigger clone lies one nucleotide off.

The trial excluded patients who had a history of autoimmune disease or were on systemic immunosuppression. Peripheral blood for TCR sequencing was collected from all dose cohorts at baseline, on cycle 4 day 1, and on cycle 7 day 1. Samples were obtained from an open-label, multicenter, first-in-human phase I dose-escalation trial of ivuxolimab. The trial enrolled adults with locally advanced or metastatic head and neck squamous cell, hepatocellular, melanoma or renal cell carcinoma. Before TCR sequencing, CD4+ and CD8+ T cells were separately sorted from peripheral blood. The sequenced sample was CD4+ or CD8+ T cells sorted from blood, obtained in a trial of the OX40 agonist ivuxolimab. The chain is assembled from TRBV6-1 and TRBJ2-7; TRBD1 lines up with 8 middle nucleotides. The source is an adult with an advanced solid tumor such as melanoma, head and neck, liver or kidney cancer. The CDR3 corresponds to CASSSGGRSSYEQYF. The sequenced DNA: TGTGCCAGCAGCTCAGGGGGCAGGAGCTCCTACGAGCAGTACTTC.